The 27 T cell receptor beta chains below were found in one sample sequenced in a study of shared clonotypes between healthy human individuals. TCRdb keeps only in-frame clones here, not all; method: immunoSEQ multiplex PCR. The table records roughly 2.6 million clones, approximately 92% of them present only once. The sequenced sample consisted of naive CD4+ T cells sorted from blood. Stated subset: CD45RA+ positively selected. These receptors all stem from a young man in good health.

The chain links TRBV28 to TRBJ2-2; 7 nucleotides match TRBD1. The CDR3 is made up of 14 amino acids. Trimming cost V 10 bases and J 0 bases; bases outside gene matches: 5. Germline CDR1 MDHEN, CDR2 SYDVKM. The CDR3 region has the DNA TGTGCCACCAGGGACAGTACGAACACCGGGGAGCTGTTTTTT. It codes for CATRDSTNTGELFF.

This chain uses TRBV9 with TRBJ2-2; TRBD1 matches 9 bases. The CDR3 totals 16 residues. V gave up 2 bases and J gave up 3 bases; unmatched junction bases: 5. Germline V gives CDR1 SGDLS, CDR2 YYNGEE. CDR3 coding DNA: TGTGCCAGCAGCGTGGGACAGGGAGGGGACACCGGGGAGCTGTTTTTT. Its protein is CASSVGQGGDTGELFF. The full variable domain, its missing parts supplied by reference TRBV9 and TRBJ2-2, is DSGVTQTPKHLITATGQRVTLRCSPRSGDLSVYWYQQSLDQGLQFLIQYYNGEERAKGNILERFSAQQFPDLHSELNLSSLELGDSALYFCASSVGQGGDTGELFFGEGSRLTVL.

This chain connects TRBV5-4 to TRBJ1-2; D not certain. Germline values: CDR1 SGHNT, CDR2 YYREEE (reference sequence). V was shortened by 1 base and J by 7 bases, with 8 bases between the two germline ends. CDR3 size: 12 residues. The CDR3 reads CASSLSPGGYTF. The CDR3 DNA reads as TGTGCCAGCAGCTTGTCGCCAGGTGGCTACACCTTC.

The chain recombines TRBV4-3 with TRBJ2-2; D uncertain. CDR1 LGHNA and CDR2 YSLEER come from the germline V gene. Deletions cut 1 base from V and 4 bases from J, with 13 bases between. The CDR3 runs 16 residues. CDR3 nucleotides: TGCGCCAGCAGCCAAGCGATGGACCGGTCCACCGGGGAGCTGTTTTTT. Translation: CASSQAMDRSTGELFF.

This chain joins TRBV11-2 and TRBJ1-3, with 7 nucleotides matching TRBD1. J was trimmed by 5 bases and V by 1 base; bases with no gene match: 8. Germline loops: CDR1 SGHAT, CDR2 FQNNGV. The CDR3 totals 16 residues. CDR3 nucleotide sequence: TGTGCCAGCAGCTTAGGCACAGGGGACTTGAGAAACACCATATATTTT. Amino acid sequence: CASSLGTGDLRNTIYF.

The chain is built from TRBV7-9 and TRBJ1-4, with D unresolved. Germline-derived CDR1 and CDR2 are SEHNR and FQNEAQ (reference sequence). Trimming took 1 base from V and 8 from J, leaving 8 bases between them. The CDR3 contains 13 residues. The CDR3 protein is CASSLDSREKLFF. In nucleotides, the CDR3 is TGTGCCAGCAGCTTAGATTCGAGGGAAAAACTGTTTTTT.

The chain carries TRBV6-5 and TRBJ1-2; no reliable D call. Trimming took off 6 bases at V and 3 bases at J, with 11 bases between the two ends. The CDR3 is 13 amino acids. The germline gives CDR1 MNHEY, CDR2 SVGAGI. CDR3: CASSYIPDYGYTF. CDR3 DNA sequence: TGTGCCAGCAGCTACATCCCTGACTATGGCTACACCTTC.

This clone appeared a single time. V is TRBV10-2 and J is TRBJ2-3; perhaps TRBD1 as D (7 bases). This CDR3 has 15 amino acids. CDR1 is WSHSY, CDR2 SAAADI, per germline. The ends were cut back, 6 bases at V and 0 bases at J, with 13 bases in the middle. The CDR3 here is CASSPTGTSTDTQYF. CDR3 bases: TGCGCCAGCAGCCCGACAGGGACTAGCACAGATACGCAGTATTTT.

The V and J genes are TRBV9 and TRBJ1-5; D not certain. The CDR3 spans 15 residues. Trimming removed 0 bases from V and 0 bases from J, with 7 bases in between. The germline V gene has CDR1 SGDLS and CDR2 YYNGEE. CDR3 sequence (DNA): TGTGCCAGCAGCGTAGACGACTATAGCAATCAGCCCCAGCATTTT. This codes for CASSVDDYSNQPQHF.

Of note for this clone: Other nucleotide sequences in the sample specify the same CDR3. This sequence joins TRBV30 and TRBJ2-5; 8 nucleotides line up with TRBD1. Germline-derived CDR1 and CDR2 are GTSNPN and SVGIG (reference sequence). V lost 4 bases, J lost 4 bases, and 5 bases stayed unmatched. This CDR3 contains 13 residues. CDR3 loop: CAWKQGVGETQYF. In DNA, the CDR3 is TGTGCCTGGAAACAGGGGGTTGGAGAGACCCAGTACTTC.

V is TRBV5-1 and J is TRBJ2-5, with D unresolved. The CDR3 runs to 12 residues. Trimming removed 0 bases at V and 5 bases at J, with 5 bases between. Germline values: CDR1 SGHRS, CDR2 YFSETQ. The CDR3 sequence is CASSLEIETQYF. The CDR3 DNA reads TGCGCCAGCAGCTTGGAGATCGAGACCCAGTACTTC.

V usage is TRBV7-2 and J usage is TRBJ1-1; a weak D match, TRBD1 (6 bases). Germline V gives CDR1 SGHTA, CDR2 FQGNSA. This CDR3 spans 14 amino acids. Trimming removed 3 bases at V and 0 bases at J, with 8 bases between. CDR3: CASSLSGVNTEAFF. CDR3 sequence (DNA): TGTGCCAGCAGCTTGTCAGGGGTGAACACTGAAGCTTTCTTT.

Concerning this clone itself: Other nucleotide sequences in the sample specify the same CDR3. The gene calls are TRBV6-1 and TRBJ1-2, with 9 nucleotides matching TRBD1. Germline V gives CDR1 MNHNS, CDR2 SASEGT. The CDR3 spans 14 residues. V lost 6 bases, J lost 0 bases, and 2 bases stayed unmatched. The CDR3, as DNA: TGTGCCAGCAGGCGGGACAGGGCTAACTATGGCTACACCTTC. Its protein is CASRRDRANYGYTF.

This chain links TRBV4-3 with TRBJ2-3; 8 nucleotides line up with TRBD2. Per germline, CDR1 LGHNA and CDR2 YSLEER. The ends lost 5 bases at V and 1 base at J; junction bases unmatched: 2. The CDR3 sequence is 14 residues long. This CDR3 is CASSRREGTDTQYF. For the CDR3, the DNA is TGCGCCAGCAGCAGGCGGGAGGGCACAGATACGCAGTATTTT.

The J gene is TRBJ2-1, the V gene TRBV29-1; the D is unclear. V lost 7 bases and J lost 1, with 14 bases in between. The CDR3 covers 14 residues. Germline loops: CDR1 SQVTM, CDR2 ANQGSEA. The CDR3 spells CSARPPGSYNEQFF. CDR3 nucleotide sequence: TGCAGCGCCCGCCCCCCAGGTTCCTACAATGAGCAGTTCTTC.

The chain combines TRBV28 with TRBJ1-2, with a weak D call TRBD1 (6 bases). The germline V gene encodes CDR1 MDHEN and CDR2 SYDVKM. Trimming pared 3 bases from V and 3 bases from J, leaving 17 bases between. The length of the CDR3 is 16 residues. The CDR3 coding sequence is TGTGCCAGCAGTTTCACAGGACAGCTTTCTCACTATGGCTACACCTTC. Encoded protein: CASSFTGQLSHYGYTF.

This chain connects TRBV19 to TRBJ1-5; maybe TRBD1 (6 bases). There are 15 residues in the CDR3. CDR1 is LNHDA, CDR2 SQIVND, per germline (reference sequence). With 9 bases removed from V and 2 bases from J, the gap between germline ends came to 17 bases. CDR3 DNA sequence: TGTGCCAGCAAGGGGGGGGCGTCTGGCAATCAGCCCCAGCATTTT. Translated: CASKGGASGNQPQHF.

This chain uses TRBV5-5 with TRBJ2-2, with 8 bases identical to TRBD1. V was clipped by 7 bases and J by 8 bases; unmatched bases: 16. The CDR3 runs 16 residues. Germline CDR1 reads SGHKS; CDR2 reads YYEKEE (reference sequence). CDR3 DNA sequence: TGTGCCAGCCAAATTGGGGGCGGACAGGGTTTAGGGGAGCTGTTTTTT. Translated, it gives CASQIGGGQGLGELFF.

CDR3 region: CASSEGQGGYGYTF. The CDR3 bases are TGTGCCAGCAGTGAAGGTCAGGGAGGCTATGGCTACACCTTC. The V call is TRBV25-1, the J call TRBJ1-2; D possibly corresponds to TRBD1 (5 bases). Germline CDR1 MGHDK, CDR2 SYGVNS. The length of the CDR3 is 14 residues. Trimming removed 2 bases from V and 4 bases from J, with 11 bases in between.

The genes are TRBV2 and TRBJ1-4, with D tentatively TRBD1 (5 bases). The germline V gene has CDR1 SNHLY and CDR2 FYNNEI. The CDR3 sequence is 14 residues long. V dropped 7 bases and J dropped 0 bases, with 9 bases sitting between them. The CDR3 nucleotides are TGTGCCAGCACCGGGGGGTCAACTAATGAAAAACTGTTTTTT. The encoded protein is CASTGGSTNEKLFF.

This clone has a single count. V and J are TRBV27 and TRBJ2-7, with 8 nucleotides matching TRBD2. Losses at the gene ends were 7 bases for V and 5 bases for J; bases not matched to a gene: 13. Per germline, CDR1 MNHEY and CDR2 SMNVEV (reference sequence). This CDR3 is 15 amino acids long. This CDR3 is CASTTRGGSGNEQYF. The DNA for the CDR3 is TGTGCCAGCACCACACGGGGGGGTAGCGGGAACGAGCAGTACTTC.

The chain recombines TRBV30 with TRBJ2-1; 7 bases align to TRBD1. V lost 1 base and J lost 5; bases outside the gene matches: 14. The germline V gene encodes CDR1 GTSNPN and CDR2 SVGIG (reference sequence). The CDR3 consists of 17 residues. The CDR3 here is CAWSALLGQKRHNEQFF. The CDR3 nucleotides read TGTGCCTGGAGTGCCCTCCTGGGACAGAAACGCCACAATGAGCAGTTCTTC.

The V and J genes are TRBV5-4 and TRBJ1-2, with 12 bases aligning to TRBD1. CDR3 length: 17 amino acids. Germline V gene sequence: CDR1 SGHNT, CDR2 YYREEE (reference sequence). V lost 5 bases, J lost 1 base, and 9 bases stayed unmatched. CDR3 bases: TGTGCCAGCAGTCCTCGGGACAGGGGGCATCATAACTATGGCTACACCTTC. Translation: CASSPRDRGHHNYGYTF.

The chain has TRBV4-1 and TRBJ1-4; D unresolved. The germline CDR1 and CDR2 sequences are MGHRA and YSYEKL. The CDR3 contains 15 residues. V lost 4 bases and J 5 bases, leaving 14 bases between the germline ends. CDR3 nucleotides: TGCGCCAGCAGCCGGATGGGAAACGACAATGAAAAACTGTTTTTT. Amino acids: CASSRMGNDNEKLFF.

The J gene is TRBJ2-5, the V gene TRBV7-9; a weak D match, TRBD1 (8 bases). The V gene lost 11 bases and the J gene lost 5 bases, with 15 bases spanning the gap. The CDR3 runs to 12 residues. The V gene's germline CDR1 is SEHNR and CDR2 FQNEAQ (reference sequence). As DNA, the CDR3 is TGTGCCGGCGACAGGGGAGGGGAGACCCAGTACTTC. Protein product: CAGDRGGETQYF.

J is TRBJ2-7 and V is TRBV10-2; the match to TRBD2 covers 7 bases. The V gene's germline CDR1 is WSHSY and CDR2 SAAADI. The CDR3 is 14 amino acids. The J segment lost 7 bases and the V segment lost 5 bases, leaving 11 bases of the junction unmatched. The CDR3 region has the DNA TGCGCCAGCAGTTCCTCGGGAGGTACGGGGGAGCAGTACTTC. Protein sequence: CASSSSGGTGEQYF.

The chain is built from TRBV2 and TRBJ2-7; 9 bases line up with TRBD2. This CDR3 contains 13 residues. After removal of 6 bases from V and 0 bases from J, the junction contained 0 bases not matched to a gene. CDR1 and CDR2 from the germline V gene are SNHLY and FYNNEI. The CDR3 coding sequence is TGTGCCAGCAGGGGACTAGCCTCCTACGAGCAGTACTTC. Its protein is CASRGLASYEQYF.